The sequence of this T cell receptor (beta chain) was determined in a study of PD-L1 blockade in urothelial cancer. Study context: Blood drawn 3 weeks (second dose) and 6 weeks after treatment start was analyzed.

As for time point: pretreatment peripheral blood. The assay was immunoSEQ multiplex PCR, and TCRdb's table has in-frame clones only and misses some. This table has about 72,000 clones, about nine tenths appearing once. Germline loops: CDR1 LNHDA, CDR2 SQIVND (reference sequence). Trimming pared 8 bases from V and 0 bases from J, leaving 7 bases between. This CDR3 is 13 amino acids long. Sequenced material: PBMCs, taken around atezolizumab (anti-PD-L1) treatment. The sequence was obtained from a man in his sixties or seventies with urothelial cancer. The J gene is TRBJ1-4, the V gene TRBV19, with D possibly being TRBD1 (5 bases). The CDR3 loop is CASSRATNEKLFF. CDR3 nucleotides: TGTGCCAGTTCCAGGGCAACTAATGAAAAACTGTTTTTT.